This paragraph covers one T cell receptor beta chain sequence. This clonotype has a count of ten or more. Its antigen has not been determined. Base qualities are not provided; no much larger clone lies one nucleotide away. CDR1 and CDR2, looked up from the germline V gene, are SGHVS and FQNEAQ. The CDR3 sequence holds 16 residues, the cysteine and phenylalanine included. Only the CDR3 DNA stays, 48 bases, in frame from base 1. The V and J ends are trimmed by 4 bases and 0 bases, leaving 13 bases between them. The data are from a study of T cells in Graves' hyperthyroidism and ophthalmopathy (dated by TCRdb to the late 2010s). The study in broad terms: To identify distinguishing TCR V-J signatures, a discovery cohort of 100 or so patients was used, comprising some 43 with Graves' ophthalmopathy and roughly 60 with stable Graves' hyperthyroidism. In roughly six Graves' hyperthyroidism patients, the study also compared T-cell repertoires from thyroid tissue with T-cell repertoires from blood. Prospective prediction of ophthalmopathy was tested in an independent validation cohort of some 19 hyperthyroidism patients and around 16 patients who later progressed to ophthalmopathy. The roughly 90 discovery patients were divided at random into training and test sets in a 7:3 ratio. Once sampling was done, hyperthyroidism patients were given methimazole at a starting dose of 30 mg daily, whereas ophthalmopathy patients were given high-dose intravenous methylprednisolone. According to the paper, TCR Vbeta CDR3 sequencing was carried out on 135 peripheral blood samples, which came from fewer than 50 ophthalmopathy, under 80 hyperthyroidism and approximately 17 progressor patients. On the study overall, not on this receptor specifically: A model built on a 13 V-J signature distinguished ophthalmopathy from stable hyperthyroidism, reaching roughly 88% sensitivity and around 81% specificity in cross-validation and 80%/75% in testing. No statistical method was used to fix the sample size in advance, and group allocation was not hidden from the investigators. Blood samples also contained most of the expanded thyroid clonotypes (frequency above 0.001), which suggests that blood repertoires may reflect thyroid immune responses. In validation, the model predicted progression to ophthalmopathy with approximately 70% sensitivity and roughly 72% specificity, a median of about 6.7 months before onset.

TCR beta CDR3 regions were amplified from RNA transcripts. For the first round of RT-PCR on the TCR CDR3, the HTBI primer set was used together with the Qiagen OneStep RT-PCR kit. The libraries were constructed in a second round of multiplex PCR and then size-selected and purified. Paired-end sequencing of the libraries was performed with 100 bp reads on an Illumina HiSeq2000. The study's own analysis went as follows. Raw data were processed with SOAPnuke, discarding reads with adapters, uncalled bases, mean Phred below 15, or no exact constant-primer or identifier match. COPE v1.2.5 was used to merge high-quality paired reads, and clonotypes were defined as unique nucleotide sequences. Clonotypes were aligned to IMGT TRBV, TRBD and TRBJ reference segments using MiTCR v1.1. The analysis was restricted to V-J combinations with a frequency above 0.0001, which together covered 98% to 99.2% of the repertoires. A TCS score was defined as the ratio of F50 (clonal expansion) to E x V (chaos), with BLOSUM62-based TCRdist applied between CDR3 peptides within each V-J. Welch's t-statistics and random forest reduced around 550 V-J features to under 15, which were used in a naive Bayes classifier (R e1071). The similarity between thyroid and blood repertoires was quantified using the Morisita-Horn index. The public reads were quality trimmed at Q25 with fastp and then assembled into clones with MiXCR by TCRdb, keeping productive beta chains. Each entry merges the rows of one CDR3 protein and shows their most common DNA and genes. TCRdb, not the authors, supplied the V and J calls. The sample table holds roughly 510,000 distinct CDR3 sequences, of which 35% to 50% were seen once. The top ten clonotypes cover 35% to 50% of the sample.

Exclusion was applied to patients with uncontrolled infections, other autoimmune diseases, pregnancy or lactation. Clinical symptoms, serum thyroxine and TRAb, thyroid ultrasound, and orbital computed tomography formed the basis for the diagnoses. Total RNA was extracted with Trizol reagent, and quality was checked on an Agilent 2100 Bioanalyzer. The V and J segments used are TRBV7-8 and TRBJ1-3, with TRBD1 tentatively as D gene (5 bases match). The specimen sequenced was peripheral blood or thyroid tissue (not recorded which). The origin of this receptor is an adult woman with Graves' disease, either hyperthyroidism or ophthalmopathy (not recorded which). The nucleotide sequence reads TGTGCCAGCAGCTACGGGACGGCCCGCTCTGGAAACACCATATATTTT. This sequence encodes CASSYGTARSGNTIYF. With all but the CDR3 taken from the reference TRBV7-8 and TRBJ1-3 genes, the full variable domain is: GAGVSQSPRYKVAKRGQDVALRCDPISGHVSLFWYQQALGQGPEFLTYFQNEAQLDKSGLPSDRFFAERPEGSVSTLKIQRTQQEDSAVYLCASSYGTARSGNTIYFGEGSWLTVV.